This TCR beta chain was sequenced during a study of OX40 agonist ivuxolimab in advanced cancers. The table lists this clone with a few counts. Repertoires were generated with immunoSEQ multiplex PCR, while TCRdb's copy carries only in-frame clones and drops some. Of about 50,000 clones listed, 85% are singletons. CDR3 size: 17 residues. CDR1 and CDR2 (germline): SNHLY, FYNNEI. The ends lost 4 bases at V and 5 bases at J; junction bases unmatched: 8. The rearrangement joins TRBV2 to TRBJ1-4, with TRBD1 identical over 12 bases. This TCR derives from an adult with an advanced solid tumor such as melanoma, head and neck, liver or kidney cancer. Source: CD4+ or CD8+ T cells sorted from blood, taken in a trial of the OX40 agonist ivuxolimab. The CDR3 sequence: CASSGGTGGLKNEKLFF. The CDR3 DNA sequence: TGTGCCAGCAGTGGGGGGACAGGGGGCTTGAAAAATGAAAAACTGTTTTTT.